One sample yielded the 9 T cell receptor beta chains listed below, sequenced in a study of CD8+ T cells in alopecia areata. RNA extraction was followed by reverse transcription into cDNA, which acted as the sequencing template. TCRdb's copy holds only in-frame clones and misses some; the assay was immunoSEQ multiplex PCR. The sample includes 60,000 to 85,000 clones, 60% to 70% of them seen just once. Treatment reported: oral pan-JAK inhibitor, 5-10 mg twice daily. This sample comprised CD8+ T cells sorted from blood, obtained at week 24, from a patient treated with tofacitinib. These TCRs come from a human donor with alopecia areata.

The V gene is TRBV4-1, the J gene TRBJ2-3; 12 nucleotides line up with TRBD2. V lost 4 bases, J lost 2 bases, and 10 bases stayed unmatched. Germline V CDR1 and CDR2: MGHRA, YSYEKL. The CDR3 spans 18 residues. DNA for the CDR3: TGCGCCAGCAGCCGTCTAGCGGGAGGGTGGGACGACACAGATACGCAGTATTTT. Protein: CASSRLAGGWDDTDTQYF.

This chain joins TRBV15 and TRBJ1-2; D gene unclear. The CDR3 runs 15 residues. V lost 1 base to trimming and J lost 4 bases, with 13 bases between them. Looked up from germline, CDR1 is LNHNV and CDR2 is YYDKDF (reference sequence). The CDR3: CATSRALWWGYGYTF. The CDR3, as DNA: TGTGCCACCAGCAGAGCCCTGTGGTGGGGCTATGGCTACACCTTC.

This clone occurred a few times. The chain is built from TRBV7-8 and TRBJ2-5; D remains unclear. The CDR3 consists of 14 residues. Between the trimmed V and J ends, which lost 3 bases and 1 base, there was a span of 9 bases. Germline CDR1 SGHVS, CDR2 FQNEAQ. The CDR3 sequence is CASSFILGQETQYF. DNA for the CDR3: TGTGCCAGCAGCTTTATACTCGGCCAAGAGACCCAGTACTTC.

The rearrangement uses TRBV28 and TRBJ2-1; possibly TRBD1 for D (5 bases). Germline V gene data show CDR1 as MDHEN and CDR2 as SYDVKM. CDR3 length: 13 amino acids. Trimming took off 6 bases at V and 5 bases at J, with 11 bases between the two ends. CDR3 amino acids: CASRSRVNNEQFF. CDR3 DNA sequence: TGTGCCAGCAGGTCCAGGGTTAACAATGAGCAGTTCTTC.

The genes are TRBV6-5 and TRBJ2-7, with D possibly matching TRBD1 (6 bases). The CDR3 has 13 residues. CDR1 and CDR2 (germline): MNHEY, SVGAGI. V was cut by 6 bases and J by 2 bases, with 11 bases left in between. The CDR3 DNA follows: TGTGCCAGCAGCTCGGACAGAACCTACGAGCAGTACTTC. This gives the protein CASSSDRTYEQYF.

V and J are TRBV6-5 and TRBJ2-7; D tentatively reads TRBD1 or TRBD2 (5 bases each). CDR1 is MNHEY and CDR2 is SVGAGI in the germline V gene. V was trimmed by 6 bases and J by 2 bases, leaving 5 bases between them. This CDR3 is built from 11 residues. CDR3 sequence reads: CASRGPYEQYF. CDR3 nucleotide sequence: TGTGCCAGCAGGGGACCCTACGAGCAGTACTTC.

The V call is TRBV4-3, the J call TRBJ2-5; TRBD2 matches at 11 bases. CDR1 and CDR2 from the germline V gene are LGHNA and YSLEER. The CDR3 has 17 residues. V gave up 0 bases and J gave up 4 bases; unmatched junction bases: 7. In DNA form, the CDR3 reads TGCGCCAGCAGCCAAGACTTAGCGGGGGGGCCGGGAGAGACCCAGTACTTC. It codes for CASSQDLAGGPGETQYF.

This clone came up a few times. V and J are TRBV19 and TRBJ2-7; 8 bases align to TRBD1. This CDR3 spans 14 amino acids. The germline gives CDR1 LNHDA, CDR2 SQIVND (reference sequence). With 5 bases clipped from V and 4 bases from J, the junction kept 7 bases outside the gene matches. CDR3 sequence reads: CASSSGQGGYEQYF. DNA of the CDR3: TGTGCCAGTAGTTCCGGACAGGGCGGTTACGAGCAGTACTTC.

Here the CDR3 reads CATSRDRGIVQPQHF. CDR3 bases: TGTGCCACCAGCAGAGATAGGGGAATTGTTCAGCCCCAGCATTTT. The chain joins TRBV15 to TRBJ1-5, with D tentatively TRBD1 (5 bases). The CDR3 runs 15 residues. V lost 0 bases and J lost 6, with 12 bases in between. Germline V lookup: CDR1 LNHNV, CDR2 YYDKDF (reference sequence).